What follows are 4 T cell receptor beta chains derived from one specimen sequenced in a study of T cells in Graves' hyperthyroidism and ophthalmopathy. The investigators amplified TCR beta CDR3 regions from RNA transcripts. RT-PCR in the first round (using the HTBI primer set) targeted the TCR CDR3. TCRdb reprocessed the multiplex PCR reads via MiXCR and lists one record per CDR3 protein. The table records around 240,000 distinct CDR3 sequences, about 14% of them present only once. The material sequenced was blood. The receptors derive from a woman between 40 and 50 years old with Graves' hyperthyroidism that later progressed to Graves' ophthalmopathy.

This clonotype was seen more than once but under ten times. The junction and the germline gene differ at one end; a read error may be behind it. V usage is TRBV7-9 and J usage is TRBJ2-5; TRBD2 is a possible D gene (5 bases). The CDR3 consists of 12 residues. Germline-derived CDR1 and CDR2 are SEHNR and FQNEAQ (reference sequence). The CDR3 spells CASSLERLPSHF. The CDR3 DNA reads TGTGCCAGCAGCTTAGAAAGACTACCCTCCCACTTC.

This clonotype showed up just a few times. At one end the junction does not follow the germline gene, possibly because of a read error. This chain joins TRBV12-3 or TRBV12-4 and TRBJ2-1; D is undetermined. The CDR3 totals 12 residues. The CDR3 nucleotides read TGTTCCAGCAGTTTAAGGTACAATGAGCAGTTCTTC. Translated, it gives CSSSLRYNEQFF.

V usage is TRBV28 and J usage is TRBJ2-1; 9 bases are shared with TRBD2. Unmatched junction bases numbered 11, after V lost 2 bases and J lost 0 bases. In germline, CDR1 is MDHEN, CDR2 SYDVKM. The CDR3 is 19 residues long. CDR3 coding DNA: TGTGCCAGCAGTTTAAGCCTAGCGGGAACTCTAAGCTCCTACAATGAGCAGTTCTTC. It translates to CASSLSLAGTLSSYNEQFF. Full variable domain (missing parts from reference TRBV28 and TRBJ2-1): DVKVTQSSRYLVKRTGEKVFLECVQDMDHENMFWYRQDPGLGLRLIYFSYDVKMKEKGDIPEGYSVSREKKERFSLILESASTNQTSMYLCASSLSLAGTLSSYNEQFFGPGTRLTVL.

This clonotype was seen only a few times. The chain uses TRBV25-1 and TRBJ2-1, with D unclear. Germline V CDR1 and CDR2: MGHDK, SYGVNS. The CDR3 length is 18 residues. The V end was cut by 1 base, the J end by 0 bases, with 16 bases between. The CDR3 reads CASSESRSSPHSYNEQFF. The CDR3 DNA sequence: TGTGCCAGCAGTGAATCTCGATCTTCCCCCCACTCCTACAATGAGCAGTTCTTC.